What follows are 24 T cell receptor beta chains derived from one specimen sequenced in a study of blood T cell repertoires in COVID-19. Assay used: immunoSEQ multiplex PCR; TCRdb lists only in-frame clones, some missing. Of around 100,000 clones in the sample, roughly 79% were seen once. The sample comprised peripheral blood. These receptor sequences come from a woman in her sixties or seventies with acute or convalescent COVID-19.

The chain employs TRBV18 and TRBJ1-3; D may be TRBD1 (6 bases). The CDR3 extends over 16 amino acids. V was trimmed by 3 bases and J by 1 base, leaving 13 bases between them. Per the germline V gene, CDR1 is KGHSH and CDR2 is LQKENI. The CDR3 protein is CASSPSRDNSGNTIYF. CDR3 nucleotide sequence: TGTGCCAGCTCACCGTCCCGGGACAATTCTGGAAACACCATATATTTT.

For the CDR3, the DNA is TGTGCCAGCAGCTTCGTCCGGGTTGGATCTGAGCAGTACTTC. Its translation: CASSFVRVGSEQYF. V gene TRBV7-2 combines with J gene TRBJ2-7; D not certain. The CDR3 is 14 residues long. Germline values: CDR1 SGHTA, CDR2 FQGNSA. V shed 3 bases and J shed 7 bases, with 16 bases lying between them.

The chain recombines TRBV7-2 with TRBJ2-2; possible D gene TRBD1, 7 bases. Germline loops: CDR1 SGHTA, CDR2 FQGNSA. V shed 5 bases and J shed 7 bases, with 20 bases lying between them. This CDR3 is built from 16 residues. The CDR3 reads CASSTGVAAVGGELFF. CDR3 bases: TGTGCCAGCAGCACAGGGGTAGCGGCAGTCGGCGGGGAGCTGTTTTTT.

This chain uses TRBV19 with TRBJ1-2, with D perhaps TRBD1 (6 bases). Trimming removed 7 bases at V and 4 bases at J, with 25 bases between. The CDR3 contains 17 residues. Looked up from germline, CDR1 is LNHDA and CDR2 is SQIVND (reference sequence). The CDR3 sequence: CASNPLGGGARSYGYTF. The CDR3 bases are TGTGCCAGTAACCCCCTCGGCGGGGGGGCGCGATCCTATGGCTACACCTTC.

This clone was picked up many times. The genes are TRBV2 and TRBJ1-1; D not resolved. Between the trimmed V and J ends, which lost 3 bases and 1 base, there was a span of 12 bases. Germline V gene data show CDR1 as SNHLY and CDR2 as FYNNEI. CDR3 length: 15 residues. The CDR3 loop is CASSDLAQANTEAFF. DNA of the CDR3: TGTGCCAGCAGTGATCTCGCGCAGGCGAACACTGAAGCTTTCTTT. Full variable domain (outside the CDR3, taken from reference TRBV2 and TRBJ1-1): EPEVTQTPSHQVTQMGQEVILRCVPISNHLYFYWYRQILGQKVEFLVSFYNNEISEKSEIFDDQFSVERPDGSNFTLKIRSTKLEDSAMYFCASSDLAQANTEAFFGQGTRLTVV.

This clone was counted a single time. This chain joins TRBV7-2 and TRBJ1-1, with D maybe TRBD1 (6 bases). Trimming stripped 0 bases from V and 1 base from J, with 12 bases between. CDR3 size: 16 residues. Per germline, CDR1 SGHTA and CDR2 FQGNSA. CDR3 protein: CASSLALGHPNTEAFF. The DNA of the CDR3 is TGTGCCAGCAGCTTAGCGCTGGGACATCCGAACACTGAAGCTTTCTTT.

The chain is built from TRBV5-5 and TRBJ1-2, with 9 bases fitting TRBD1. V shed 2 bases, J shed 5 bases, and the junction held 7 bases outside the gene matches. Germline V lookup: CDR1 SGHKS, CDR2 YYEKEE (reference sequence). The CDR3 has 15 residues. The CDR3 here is CASSFTDRGGYGYTF. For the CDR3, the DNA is TGTGCCAGCAGCTTCACGGACAGGGGAGGATATGGCTACACCTTC.

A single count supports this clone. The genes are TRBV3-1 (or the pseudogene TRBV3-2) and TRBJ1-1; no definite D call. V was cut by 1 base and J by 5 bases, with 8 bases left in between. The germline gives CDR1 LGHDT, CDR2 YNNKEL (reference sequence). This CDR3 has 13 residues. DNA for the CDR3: TGTGCCAGCAGCCAAGTTCCGGAGACTGAAGCTTTCTTT. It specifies CASSQVPETEAFF.

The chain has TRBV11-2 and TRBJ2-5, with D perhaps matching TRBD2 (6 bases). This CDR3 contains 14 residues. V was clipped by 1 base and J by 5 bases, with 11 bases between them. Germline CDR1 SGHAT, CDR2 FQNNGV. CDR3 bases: TGTGCCAGCAGCTTAGGTACGGGAGCCGAGACCCAGTACTTC. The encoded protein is CASSLGTGAETQYF.

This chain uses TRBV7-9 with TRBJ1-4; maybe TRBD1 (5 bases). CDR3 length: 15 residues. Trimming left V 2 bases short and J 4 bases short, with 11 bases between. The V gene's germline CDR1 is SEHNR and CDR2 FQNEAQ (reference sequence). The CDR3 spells CASSLNGQFNEKLFF. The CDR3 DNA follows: TGTGCCAGCAGCTTAAATGGACAATTTAATGAAAAACTGTTTTTT.

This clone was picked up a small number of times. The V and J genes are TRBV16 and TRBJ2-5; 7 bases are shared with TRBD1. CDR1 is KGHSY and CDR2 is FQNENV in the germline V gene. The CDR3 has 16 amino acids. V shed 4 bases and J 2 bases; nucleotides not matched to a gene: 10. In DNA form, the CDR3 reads TGTGCCAGCAGCCCACTAAGACAGGGCGGACAAGAGACCCAGTACTTC. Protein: CASSPLRQGGQETQYF.

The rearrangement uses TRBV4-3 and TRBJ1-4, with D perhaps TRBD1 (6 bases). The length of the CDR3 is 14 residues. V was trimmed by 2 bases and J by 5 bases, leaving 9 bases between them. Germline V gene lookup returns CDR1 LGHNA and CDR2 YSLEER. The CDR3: CASSQRDKNEKLFF. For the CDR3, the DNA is TGCGCCAGCAGCCAACGGGACAAAAATGAAAAACTGTTTTTT.

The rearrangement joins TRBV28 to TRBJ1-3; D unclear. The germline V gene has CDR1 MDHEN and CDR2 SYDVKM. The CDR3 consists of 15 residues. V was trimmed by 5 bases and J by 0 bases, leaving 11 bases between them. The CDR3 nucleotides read TGTGCCAGCAGTGGCGGAGCAAACTCTGGAAACACCATATATTTT. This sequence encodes CASSGGANSGNTIYF.

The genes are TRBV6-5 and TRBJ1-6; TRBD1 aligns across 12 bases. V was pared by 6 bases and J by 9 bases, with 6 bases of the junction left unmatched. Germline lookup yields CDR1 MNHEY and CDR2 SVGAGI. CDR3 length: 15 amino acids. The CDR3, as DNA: TGTGCCAGCAGCCCCGGGACAGGGGGCTTTTCACCCCTCCACTTT. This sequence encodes CASSPGTGGFSPLHF.

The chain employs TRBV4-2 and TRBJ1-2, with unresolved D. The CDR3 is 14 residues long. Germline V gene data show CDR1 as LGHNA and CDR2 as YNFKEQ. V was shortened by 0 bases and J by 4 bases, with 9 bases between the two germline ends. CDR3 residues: CASSQERGLYGYTF. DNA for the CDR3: TGTGCCAGCAGCCAAGAAAGAGGACTCTATGGCTACACCTTC.

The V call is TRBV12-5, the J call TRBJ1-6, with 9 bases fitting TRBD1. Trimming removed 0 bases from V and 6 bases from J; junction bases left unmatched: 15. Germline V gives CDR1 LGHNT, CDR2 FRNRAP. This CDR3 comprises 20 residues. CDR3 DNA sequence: TGTGCTAGTGGTTTGGTGTTAGTGCCGGAGACAGGGGGAATTAATTCACCCCTCCACTTT. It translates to CASGLVLVPETGGINSPLHF.

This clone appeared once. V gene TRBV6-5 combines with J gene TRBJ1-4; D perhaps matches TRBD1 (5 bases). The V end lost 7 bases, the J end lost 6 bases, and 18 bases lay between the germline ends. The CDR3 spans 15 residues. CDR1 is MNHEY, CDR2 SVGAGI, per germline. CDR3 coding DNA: TGTGCCAGCACCCGAGCCGGGGGGGAGCATGAAAAACTGTTTTTT. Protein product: CASTRAGGEHEKLFF.

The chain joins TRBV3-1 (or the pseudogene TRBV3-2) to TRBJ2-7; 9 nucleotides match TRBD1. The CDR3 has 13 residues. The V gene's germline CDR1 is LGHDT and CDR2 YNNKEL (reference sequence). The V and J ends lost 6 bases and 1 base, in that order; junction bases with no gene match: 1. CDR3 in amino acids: CASRTGGSYEQYF. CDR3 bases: TGTGCCAGCAGGACAGGGGGTTCCTACGAGCAGTACTTC.

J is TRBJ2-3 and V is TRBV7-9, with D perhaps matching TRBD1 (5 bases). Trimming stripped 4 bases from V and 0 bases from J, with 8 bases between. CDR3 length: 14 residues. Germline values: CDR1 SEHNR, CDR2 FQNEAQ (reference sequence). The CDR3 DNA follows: TGTGCCAGCAGCTGGACAACTAGCACAGATACGCAGTATTTT. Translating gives CASSWTTSTDTQYF.

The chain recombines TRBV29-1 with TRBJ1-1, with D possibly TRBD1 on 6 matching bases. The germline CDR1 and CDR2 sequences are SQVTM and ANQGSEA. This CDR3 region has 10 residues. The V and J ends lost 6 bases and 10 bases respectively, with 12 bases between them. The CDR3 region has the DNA TGCAGCGTGGACAGTGGAGGAGCTTTCTTT. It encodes CSVDSGGAFF.

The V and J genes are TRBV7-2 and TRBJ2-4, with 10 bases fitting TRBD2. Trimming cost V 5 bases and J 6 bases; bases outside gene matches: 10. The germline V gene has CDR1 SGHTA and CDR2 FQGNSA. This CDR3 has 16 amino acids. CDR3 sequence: CASSPQLAGSRNIQYF. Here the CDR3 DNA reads TGTGCCAGCAGCCCTCAACTAGCGGGGAGTAGAAACATTCAGTACTTC.

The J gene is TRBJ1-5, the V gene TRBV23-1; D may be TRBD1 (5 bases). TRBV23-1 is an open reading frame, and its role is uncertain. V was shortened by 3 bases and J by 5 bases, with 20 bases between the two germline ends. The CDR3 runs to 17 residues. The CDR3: CASSHPPGRGSHQPQHF. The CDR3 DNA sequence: TGCGCCAGCAGTCACCCCCCCGGACGGGGGAGCCATCAGCCCCAGCATTTT.

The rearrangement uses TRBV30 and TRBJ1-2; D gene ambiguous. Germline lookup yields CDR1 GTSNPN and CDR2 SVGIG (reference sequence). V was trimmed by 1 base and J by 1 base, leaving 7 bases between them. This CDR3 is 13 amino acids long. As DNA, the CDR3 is TGTGCCTGGAGTGCGTCTCTTAACTATGGCTACACCTTC. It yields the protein CAWSASLNYGYTF.

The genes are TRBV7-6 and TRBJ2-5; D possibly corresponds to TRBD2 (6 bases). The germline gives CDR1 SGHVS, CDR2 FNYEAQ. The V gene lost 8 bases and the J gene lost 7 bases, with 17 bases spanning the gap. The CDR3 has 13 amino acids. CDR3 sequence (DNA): TGTGCCAGCTCTCAAACTAGCTCAGGGACCCAGTACTTC. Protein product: CASSQTSSGTQYF.